The 5 T cell receptor beta chains reported below all come from one sample, sequenced in a study of blood T cells in healthy people across ages. Through a sample-barcoded 5' primer and a J-beta primer mix, a second PCR was run for roughly 6 to 12 cycles. TCRdb re-derived calls from the 5' RACE reads in MiXCR, one entry per CDR3 protein. The table lists some 1.4 million distinct CDR3 sequences, 42% of them singletons. Sequenced input: blood. These receptors all stem from a woman aged 18-29 years in good health.

V is TRBV9 and J is TRBJ2-1; 9 nucleotides agree with TRBD1. Germline CDR1 is SGDLS and CDR2 is YYNGEE. The V and J ends lost 4 bases and 7 bases, in that order; junction bases with no gene match: 12. This CDR3 spans 16 amino acids. CDR3 in DNA: TGTGCCAGCAGCTCCGGCGGACAGGGGATTTTGAATGAGCAGTTCTTC. It codes for CASSSGGQGILNEQFF.

In its sample, this clonotype was seen a few times. The V and J genes are TRBV20-1 and TRBJ2-3; 10 nucleotides agree with TRBD2. The CDR3 totals 14 residues. Per germline, CDR1 DFQATT and CDR2 SNEGSKA (reference sequence). After removal of 8 bases from V and 4 bases from J, the junction contained 9 bases not matched to a gene. The CDR3 DNA is TGCAGTCTCAGGGGAGCGGGAGGGGCAGATACGCAGTATTTT. Translation: CSLRGAGGADTQYF.

This clonotype occurred a few times. The V gene is TRBV18, the J gene TRBJ2-7; 9 bases fit TRBD1. After removal of 5 bases from V and 2 bases from J, the junction contained 7 bases not matched to a gene. The CDR3 contains 15 residues. CDR1 is KGHSH, CDR2 LQKENI, per germline. CDR3 nucleotides: TGTGCCAGCTCATCCACTGGGGACAGGGCCTACGAGCAGTACTTC. Translation gives CASSSTGDRAYEQYF.

The gene calls are TRBV18 and TRBJ2-3; TRBD2 agrees at 8 bases. CDR3 length: 15 residues. The V and J ends lost 6 bases and 1 base, in that order; junction bases with no gene match: 6. Looked up from germline, CDR1 is KGHSH and CDR2 is LQKENI. CDR3 coding DNA: TGTGCCAGCTCTCCCGAGCGGGGGCGCACAGATACGCAGTATTTT. Encoded protein: CASSPERGRTDTQYF.

This clonotype has just a few counts. CDR3 nucleotides: TGTGCCAGCAGTCCCCCCGTTCAGGTGAATAATTCACCCCTCCACTTT. Translation gives CASSPPVQVNNSPLHF. V gene TRBV28 combines with J gene TRBJ1-6; no firm D call. The germline V gene has CDR1 MDHEN and CDR2 SYDVKM. V lost 5 bases, J lost 5 bases, and 16 bases lay in between. The CDR3 consists of 16 residues.